The TCR beta chain under discussion was sequenced for a study of shared clonotypes between healthy human individuals. In the original analysis: Without quality scores, immunoSEQ junctional reads could not be filtered like full-length reads. Here immunoSEQ multiplex PCR was the method, and the copy in TCRdb shows in-frame clones only, minus some. The V and J calls and clone size were taken over from that table, and D and trimming were inferred from the DNA. The sample has hundreds of thousands of clones, 95% to 96% seen once. CD8 cells regarded as naive lacked CD45RO, were positively chosen for CCR7, and omitted terminally differentiated effector memory CD45RA+ cells. CDR1 and CDR2 (germline): DFQATT, SNEGSKA (reference sequence). There are 11 residues in the CDR3. V was clipped by 3 bases and J by 8 bases, with 10 bases between them.

The clonotype originates from a woman under 40 in good health. The sequenced material came from naive CD8+ T cells sorted from blood. The V call is TRBV20-1, the J call TRBJ1-2; perhaps TRBD1 as D (5 bases). The CDR3 loop reads CSASVSGGYTF. The CDR3 coding sequence is TGCAGTGCTAGTGTTTCAGGGGGCTACACCTTC.